Listed here are 5 T cell receptor beta chains from one sample, sequenced in a study of T cells after somatic rescue of genetic block. TCRdb's table, derived via immunoSEQ multiplex PCR, lists solely in-frame clones and lacks some. Here the sample spans about 12,000 clones, 73% being singletons. The sequencing input was peripheral blood mononuclear cells (PBMCs). These receptors originate from a boy aged 5-17 years.

V gene TRBV2 combines with J gene TRBJ2-7; 9 bases align to TRBD1. V shed 5 bases and J 2 bases; nucleotides not matched to a gene: 13. Germline-derived CDR1 and CDR2 are SNHLY and FYNNEI. The CDR3 is made up of 17 amino acids. For the CDR3, the DNA is TGTGCCAGCAGTACAGACAGGGGGTCCCTCCGGACCTACGAGCAGTACTTC. Protein: CASSTDRGSLRTYEQYF.

The chain links TRBV28 to TRBJ1-4; tentative D call: TRBD1 (5 bases). The CDR3 is made up of 15 amino acids. Germline lookup yields CDR1 MDHEN and CDR2 SYDVKM. Trimming cost V 5 bases and J 4 bases, with 14 bases left between them. The CDR3 DNA is TGTGCCAGCAGTCGCACCGGGACCATTAATGAAAAACTGTTTTTT. Translation: CASSRTGTINEKLFF.

This chain joins TRBV5-1 and TRBJ1-1; 7 positions agree with TRBD1. The CDR3 contains 20 residues. J was trimmed by 0 bases and V by 0 bases; bases with no gene match: 17. The germline gives CDR1 SGHRS, CDR2 YFSETQ. The CDR3 here is CASSLAPGQRIPAMNTEAFF. The CDR3 nucleotides are TGCGCCAGCAGCTTGGCCCCGGGACAGCGGATCCCTGCCATGAACACTGAAGCTTTCTTT.

CDR3 region: CASSLGRSETQYF. The CDR3 DNA reads TGTGCCAGCAGCTTAGGGAGGTCAGAGACCCAGTACTTC. This chain links TRBV5-6 with TRBJ2-5; TRBD2 might be the D (6 bases). CDR1 is SGHDT and CDR2 is YYEEEE in the germline V gene. V lost 2 bases and J 4 bases, leaving 9 bases between the germline ends. This CDR3 is 13 amino acids long. The full variable domain, with the rest looked up from reference TRBV5-6 and TRBJ2-5, is DAGVTQSPTHLIKTRGQQVTLRCSPKSGHDTVSWYQQALGQGPQFIFQYYEEEERQRGNFPDRFSGHQFPNYSSELNVNALLLGDSALYLCASSLGRSETQYFGPGTRLLVL.

The gene calls are TRBV19 and TRBJ1-3; 8 bases fit TRBD1. V lost 6 bases to trimming and J lost 8 bases; unmatched junction nucleotides: 15. Germline CDR1 is LNHDA and CDR2 is SQIVND (reference sequence). The CDR3 covers 16 residues. CDR3: CASRSLGQAARDTIYF. DNA for the CDR3: TGTGCCAGTAGATCCCTGGGACAGGCGGCTAGGGACACCATATATTTT.